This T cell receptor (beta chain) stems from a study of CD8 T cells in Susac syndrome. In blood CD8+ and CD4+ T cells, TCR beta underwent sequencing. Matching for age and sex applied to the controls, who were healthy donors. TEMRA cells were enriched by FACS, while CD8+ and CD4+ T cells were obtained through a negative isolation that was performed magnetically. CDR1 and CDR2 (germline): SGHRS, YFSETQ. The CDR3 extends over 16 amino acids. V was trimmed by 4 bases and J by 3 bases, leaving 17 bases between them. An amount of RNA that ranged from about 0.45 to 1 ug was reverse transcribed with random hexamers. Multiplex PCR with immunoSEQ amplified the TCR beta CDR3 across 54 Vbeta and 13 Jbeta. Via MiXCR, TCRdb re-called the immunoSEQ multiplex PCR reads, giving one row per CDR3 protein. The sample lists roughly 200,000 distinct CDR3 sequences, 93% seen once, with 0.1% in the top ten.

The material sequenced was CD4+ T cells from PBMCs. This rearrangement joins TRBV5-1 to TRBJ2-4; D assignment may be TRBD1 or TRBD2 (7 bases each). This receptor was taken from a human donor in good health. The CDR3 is CASSSGTVGGKNIQYF. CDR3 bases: TGCGCCAGCAGCAGCGGGACAGTGGGGGGCAAAAACATTCAGTACTTC.